This T cell receptor (beta chain) is from a study of T cells in Graves' hyperthyroidism and ophthalmopathy. Overall study findings and caveats: Expanded thyroid clonotypes (above 0.001) were mostly also found in blood.

RNA transcripts served as the template for amplifying TCR beta CDR3 regions. A set of HTBI primers served as the primers for a first-round RT-PCR of the TCR CDR3. TCRdb passed the multiplex PCR reads through MiXCR, listing each CDR3 protein once. Altogether under 350,000 distinct CDR3 sequences are present, roughly 13% being singletons, with the ten largest covering almost 35%. This clonotype was counted only a few times. Its antigen is undetermined. CDR1 and CDR2 from the germline V gene are SGHVS and FQNEAQ. V trimming: 6 bases; J trimming: 2 bases; junction bases outside the gene matches: 15. This CDR3 is 19 amino acids long.

The sample consisted of blood. This chain links TRBV7-8 with TRBJ2-2; TRBD2 agrees at 10 bases. The receptor was isolated from a woman aged 35 to 49 with Graves' ophthalmopathy. This chain's CDR3 is CASRSHVGLADSNTGELFF. The CDR3 nucleotides are TGTGCCAGCAGGTCTCACGTCGGACTAGCGGATTCCAACACCGGGGAGCTGTTTTTT.